Below are 29 T cell receptor beta chains sequenced from a single sample in a study of control samples from healthy donors and cancer patients. Sequencing used immunoSEQ multiplex PCR; TCRdb keeps in-frame clones, though not all of them. The table includes over 100,000 clones, more than 85% detected once. The source material was blood. These receptors all stem from a woman between 45 and 65 years old in good health.

The rearrangement links TRBV27 to TRBJ1-5, with D hard to call. Per germline, CDR1 MNHEY and CDR2 SMNVEV (reference sequence). Trimming removed 8 bases from V and 9 bases from J, with 8 bases in between. The CDR3 is made up of 10 amino acids. In DNA, the CDR3 is TGTGCCAGCGGTACCGGGCCCCAGCATTTT. Amino acid sequence: CASGTGPQHF.

The chain couples TRBV19 to TRBJ2-1, with 13 bases fitting TRBD2. J lost 8 bases, V lost 7 bases, and 14 bases had no gene match. CDR3 length: 17 amino acids. Germline V CDR1 and CDR2: LNHDA, SQIVND (reference sequence). Written as DNA, the CDR3 is TGTGCCAGTAAAGCATTGTTTTGGACTAGCGGGAGCCATGAGCAGTTCTTC. It codes for CASKALFWTSGSHEQFF.

V and J are TRBV12-3 or TRBV12-4 and TRBJ2-6; D ambiguous. This CDR3 is 12 amino acids long. The V gene lost 3 bases and the J gene lost 6 bases, with 3 bases spanning the gap. CDR3 nucleotides: TGTGCCAGCAGTTTTGAGGCCAACGTCCTGACTTTC. As protein: CASSFEANVLTF.

The chain is built from TRBV20-1 and TRBJ1-4; D is unresolved. V dropped 3 bases and J dropped 0 bases, with 11 bases sitting between them. The germline V gene encodes CDR1 DFQATT and CDR2 SNEGSKA (reference sequence). The CDR3 is 15 residues long. CDR3 protein: CSASVPPATNEKLFF. The CDR3 DNA sequence: TGCAGTGCTAGTGTCCCGCCGGCAACTAATGAAAAACTGTTTTTT.

Here the CDR3 reads CAWRWTGAGELFF. CDR3 bases: TGTGCCTGGAGATGGACAGGGGCCGGGGAGCTGTTTTTT. The chain couples TRBV30 to TRBJ2-2, with 9 bases identical to TRBD1. In germline, CDR1 is GTSNPN, CDR2 SVGIG (reference sequence). This CDR3 has 13 residues. Trimming removed 3 bases from V and 6 bases from J; junction bases left unmatched: 2.

The CDR3 nucleotides read TGTGCCAGTAGTATAGATGATGGGTGGGAAAGTAATCAGCCCCAGCATTTT. It translates to CASSIDDGWESNQPQHF. The chain joins TRBV19 to TRBJ1-5; D gene unclear. The CDR3 length is 17 residues. V lost 0 bases, J lost 4 bases, and 16 bases lay in between. CDR1 LNHDA and CDR2 SQIVND come from the germline V gene (reference sequence).

V usage is TRBV5-1 and J usage is TRBJ1-2; TRBD1 matches 10 bases. There are 14 residues in the CDR3. The V gene end was trimmed by 4 bases and the J gene end by 8 bases; junction bases not matched to a gene: 8. CDR1 and CDR2 from the germline V gene are SGHRS and YFSETQ. As DNA, the CDR3 is TGCGCCAGCAGCGACAGGGGGCGCGGGTCCGGCTACACCTTC. This translates into CASSDRGRGSGYTF.

In nucleotides, the CDR3 is TGTGCCAGCAGCTTGGACACAGATACGCAGTATTTT. Protein sequence: CASSLDTDTQYF. The rearrangement uses TRBV5-4 and TRBJ2-3, with no clear D. This CDR3 is built from 12 residues. Trimming removed 0 bases from V and 2 bases from J, with 1 base in between. Germline V CDR1 and CDR2: SGHNT, YYREEE (reference sequence). The full variable domain, completed using reference TRBV5-4 and TRBJ2-3, is ETGVTQSPTHLIKTRGQQVTLRCSSQSGHNTVSWYQQALGQGPQFIFQYYREEENGRGNFPPRFSGLQFPNYSSELNVNALELDDSALYLCASSLDTDTQYFGPGTRLTVL.

The genes are TRBV5-1 and TRBJ1-1; no reliable D call. The V end was cut by 4 bases, the J end by 1 base, with 8 bases between. The germline V gene encodes CDR1 SGHRS and CDR2 YFSETQ. This CDR3 spans 13 amino acids. CDR3 sequence reads: CASSIRRNTEAFF. Written as DNA, the CDR3 is TGCGCCAGCAGCATCAGGAGGAACACTGAAGCTTTCTTT.

The V call is TRBV18, the J call TRBJ1-2; no definite D call. CDR3 length: 16 residues. Trimming removed 1 base from V and 0 bases from J, with 12 bases in between. CDR1 is KGHSH and CDR2 is LQKENI in the germline V gene. For the CDR3, the DNA is TGTGCCAGCTCACCACGAAAAGTTGGACCTAACTATGGCTACACCTTC. Protein sequence: CASSPRKVGPNYGYTF.

The chain employs TRBV5-6 and TRBJ2-5, with D perhaps given as TRBD1 or TRBD2 (6 bases each). With 1 base removed from V and 5 bases from J, the gap between germline ends came to 12 bases. The length of the CDR3 is 14 residues. The germline V gene has CDR1 SGHDT and CDR2 YYEEEE. The CDR3 protein is CASSLLQGRETQYF. As DNA, the CDR3 is TGTGCCAGCAGCTTGTTGCAGGGGAGGGAGACCCAGTACTTC.

The rearrangement joins TRBV5-4 to TRBJ1-1; D unclear. Trimming removed 0 bases at V and 1 base at J, with 10 bases between. This CDR3 has 15 residues. CDR1 is SGHNT, CDR2 YYREEE, per germline (reference sequence). The CDR3 is CASSLEWGRNTEAFF. CDR3 nucleotides: TGTGCCAGCAGCTTGGAATGGGGTAGGAACACTGAAGCTTTCTTT.

The chain couples TRBV11-2 to TRBJ2-7, with a weak D call TRBD1 (5 bases). The germline CDR1 and CDR2 sequences are SGHAT and FQNNGV. The CDR3 is 16 residues long. With 1 base removed from V and 2 bases from J, the gap between germline ends came to 15 bases. The CDR3 here is CASSLGFGVGAYEQYF. CDR3 coding DNA: TGTGCCAGCAGCTTAGGGTTCGGAGTAGGGGCCTACGAGCAGTACTTC.

J is TRBJ1-2 and V is TRBV4-1; 8 positions match TRBD1. Germline V gives CDR1 MGHRA, CDR2 YSYEKL. CDR3 length equals 14 residues. V lost 1 base to trimming and J lost 5 bases; unmatched junction nucleotides: 3. The DNA of the CDR3 is TGCGCCAGCAGCCAAGGTCAGGGGGCTTATGGCTACACCTTC. Translation gives CASSQGQGAYGYTF.

The chain is built from TRBV7-9 and TRBJ2-2; unclear D gene. The CDR3 is 13 residues long. Trimming took off 4 bases at V and 2 bases at J, with 5 bases between the two ends. In germline, CDR1 is SEHNR, CDR2 FQNEAQ (reference sequence). The CDR3 bases are TGTGCCAGCAGCTCTACAAACACCGGGGAGCTGTTTTTT. Translating it yields CASSSTNTGELFF.

J is TRBJ2-7 and V is TRBV5-1; 10 positions agree with TRBD2. Losses at the gene ends were 1 base for V and 2 bases for J; bases not matched to a gene: 6. The CDR3 length is 16 residues. Germline V gene sequence: CDR1 SGHRS, CDR2 YFSETQ. The CDR3 region is CASSLRVSGGTYEQYF. The CDR3 DNA reads as TGCGCCAGCAGCTTGCGTGTTAGCGGGGGGACCTACGAGCAGTACTTC. The full variable domain, completed using reference TRBV5-1 and TRBJ2-7, is KAGVTQTPRYLIKTRGQQVTLSCSPISGHRSVSWYQQTPGQGLQFLFEYFSETQRNKGNFPGRFSGRQFSNSRSEMNVSTLELGDSALYLCASSLRVSGGTYEQYFGPGTRLTVT.

The V and J genes are TRBV12-3 or TRBV12-4 and TRBJ2-1; tentative D call: TRBD1 (6 bases). The ends were cut back, 1 base at V and 9 bases at J, with 7 bases in the middle. The CDR3 sequence is 12 residues long. CDR3 nucleotides: TGTGCCAGCAGTTTAGTCAGGGGTGAGCAGTTCTTC. It codes for CASSLVRGEQFF.

The chain uses TRBV9 and TRBJ2-2; no definite D call. Trimming left V 0 bases short and J 5 bases short, with 11 bases between. The CDR3 extends over 15 amino acids. Germline V gene data show CDR1 as SGDLS and CDR2 as YYNGEE. The CDR3 sequence is CASSVAPSPTGELFF. CDR3 coding DNA: TGTGCCAGCAGCGTAGCCCCGTCCCCGACCGGGGAGCTGTTTTTT.

The chain combines TRBV6-5 with TRBJ1-1; 9 nucleotides line up with TRBD1. V trimming: 6 bases; J trimming: 4 bases; junction bases outside the gene matches: 6. Germline CDR1 is MNHEY and CDR2 is SVGAGI. The CDR3 consists of 14 residues. CDR3 DNA sequence: TGTGCCAGCAGGCCGGGACAGGGTTTCACTGAAGCTTTCTTT. It yields the protein CASRPGQGFTEAFF.

The V gene is TRBV5-1, the J gene TRBJ2-7; D unresolved. The CDR3 extends over 12 amino acids. Trimming shortened V by 0 bases and J by 4 bases, and 5 bases separated the two germline ends. Germline lookup yields CDR1 SGHRS and CDR2 YFSETQ. The CDR3 protein is CASSLGMYEQYF. The CDR3 DNA reads as TGCGCCAGCAGCTTGGGTATGTACGAGCAGTACTTC.

This clone was seen a handful of times. The rearrangement links TRBV24-1 to TRBJ2-2; D is uncertain. Germline V gene sequence: CDR1 KGHDR, CDR2 SFDVKD. CDR3 size: 14 residues. Trimming left V 3 bases short and J 3 bases short, with 7 bases between. The DNA for the CDR3 is TGTGCCACCAGTGATCTCCGGGACACCGGGGAGCTGTTTTTT. This gives the protein CATSDLRDTGELFF.

The genes are TRBV19 and TRBJ2-2; 7 bases line up with TRBD2. Per germline, CDR1 LNHDA and CDR2 SQIVND (reference sequence). The CDR3 is 15 residues long. V was clipped by 7 bases and J by 5 bases; unmatched bases: 10. In DNA, the CDR3 is TGTGCCAGTATTAGAGGACTAGTCCATACCGGGGAGCTGTTTTTT. Encoded protein: CASIRGLVHTGELFF. The full variable domain, in which reference TRBV19 and TRBJ2-2 provide the parts outside the CDR3, is DGGITQSPKYLFRKEGQNVTLSCEQNLNHDAMYWYRQDPGQGLRLIYYSQIVNDFQKGDIAEGYSVSREKKESFPLTVTSAQKNPTAFYLCASIRGLVHTGELFFGEGSRLTVL.

The chain employs TRBV6-5 and TRBJ2-7; D gene unclear. V was shortened by 6 bases and J by 1 base, with 10 bases between the two germline ends. Germline V gene lookup returns CDR1 MNHEY and CDR2 SVGAGI. The CDR3 has 13 amino acids. The DNA of the CDR3 is TGTGCCAGCAGAATTGGGAATTCCTACGAGCAGTACGTC. Its translation is CASRIGNSYEQYV.

This clone has more than one count but fewer than ten. The chain recombines TRBV11-2 with TRBJ2-1, with TRBD2 matching 9 bases. The V gene end was trimmed by 8 bases and the J gene end by 8 bases; junction bases not matched to a gene: 7. The germline gives CDR1 SGHAT, CDR2 FQNNGV. The CDR3 consists of 13 residues. CDR3 sequence reads: CASFSAGGYEQFF. Written as DNA, the CDR3 is TGTGCCAGCTTTTCGGCGGGAGGGTATGAGCAGTTCTTC.

This sequence joins TRBV7-9 and TRBJ2-7; no firm D call. CDR3 length: 16 amino acids. Looked up from germline, CDR1 is SEHNR and CDR2 is FQNEAQ (reference sequence). Trimming cost V 5 bases and J 0 bases, with 17 bases left between them. CDR3 residues: CASSPHLRVNSYEQYF. CDR3 bases: TGTGCCAGCAGCCCTCATTTAAGGGTAAACTCCTACGAGCAGTACTTC.

The genes are TRBV5-1 and TRBJ2-5; D perhaps matches TRBD1 (7 bases). Trimming pared 4 bases from V and 5 bases from J, leaving 15 bases between. The CDR3 totals 14 residues. Germline V gene sequence: CDR1 SGHRS, CDR2 YFSETQ. CDR3 sequence (DNA): TGCGCCAGCAGCCTCCGACAGGGAGGCGAGACCCAGTACTTC. Protein sequence: CASSLRQGGETQYF.

The chain couples TRBV5-6 to TRBJ2-3; D not certain. Germline lookup yields CDR1 SGHDT and CDR2 YYEEEE. The CDR3 is 14 amino acids. V shed 5 bases and J shed 3 bases, with 13 bases lying between them. In nucleotides, the CDR3 is TGTGCCAGCAGGGTAGCCTTGGGGACAGATACGCAGTATTTT. Its translation is CASRVALGTDTQYF.

This rearrangement joins TRBV7-2 to TRBJ2-1, with 7 bases lining up with TRBD1. The CDR3 spans 12 residues. Trimming removed 11 bases from V and 6 bases from J; junction bases left unmatched: 7. Germline loops: CDR1 SGHTA, CDR2 FQGNSA. This chain's CDR3 is CAPGQTPNEQFF. The DNA of the CDR3 is TGTGCCCCGGGACAGACTCCCAATGAGCAGTTCTTC.

The rearrangement joins TRBV7-9 to TRBJ1-6, with TRBD1 as a possible D gene (6 bases). The ends were cut back, 8 bases at V and 10 bases at J, with 27 bases in the middle. The germline V gene encodes CDR1 SEHNR and CDR2 FQNEAQ (reference sequence). The CDR3 runs 17 residues. Here the CDR3 reads CASPSPRTAGEDSPLHF. The CDR3 DNA is TGTGCCAGCCCCTCCCCGCGGACGGCAGGGGAGGACTCACCCCTCCACTTT.